A single sample gave rise to the 32 T cell receptor beta chains below, sequenced in a study of cytomegalovirus exposure and HLA in healthy donors. 13 Jbeta primers and 60 Vbeta primers were used for the PCR. Clones were read by immunoSEQ multiplex PCR, and TCRdb kept only the in-frame ones, dropping some. The sample records roughly 130,000 clones, around 80% being singletons. Sequencing was carried out using PBMCs. These receptors originate from a woman between 18 and 29 years old in good health and CMV-seropositive.

With regard to this clone: An end of the junction differs from the germline gene, which may be a read error. V usage is TRBV18 and J usage is TRBJ1-6; 7 positions match TRBD1. The CDR3 totals 16 residues. Germline lookup yields CDR1 KGHSH and CDR2 LQKENI. The CDR3 DNA reads TGTGCCAGCTCACCCAACCGACAGGGAAATAATTCACCCCTCCGCTTT. As protein: CASSPNRQGNNSPLRF.

The chain is built from TRBV9 and TRBJ2-1; TRBD2 matches 7 bases. Germline V gives CDR1 SGDLS, CDR2 YYNGEE. The CDR3 runs to 15 residues. Germline trimming cut 0 bases from V and 6 bases from J; bases unmatched to any gene: 6. CDR3 sequence: CASSVAGGGVNEQFF. CDR3 sequence (DNA): TGTGCCAGCAGCGTAGCGGGTGGGGGGGTCAATGAGCAGTTCTTC. Drawing the rest from reference TRBV9 and TRBJ2-1, the complete variable domain is DSGVTQTPKHLITATGQRVTLRCSPRSGDLSVYWYQQSLDQGLQFLIQYYNGEERAKGNILERFSAQQFPDLHSELNLSSLELGDSALYFCASSVAGGGVNEQFFGPGTRLTVL.

V is TRBV5-1 and J is TRBJ2-7; D unresolved. The CDR3 is made up of 13 amino acids. Trimming pared 0 bases from V and 3 bases from J, leaving 7 bases between. Germline V gene data show CDR1 as SGHRS and CDR2 as YFSETQ. The CDR3 nucleotides are TGCGCCAGCAGCTTGGAACAGAACTACGAGCAGTACTTC. It specifies CASSLEQNYEQYF.

The genes are TRBV27 and TRBJ2-1; D might be TRBD2 (7 bases). Germline V lookup: CDR1 MNHEY, CDR2 SMNVEV (reference sequence). The CDR3 covers 16 residues. Trimming left V 0 bases short and J 4 bases short, with 13 bases between. The CDR3, as DNA: TGTGCCAGCAGTTTATCCCGGGGGGCAGGTTACAATGAGCAGTTCTTC. It is translated as CASSLSRGAGYNEQFF.

This CDR3 reads CASTFTDRDFEAFF. CDR3 nucleotides: TGTGCCAGCACTTTCACCGACAGGGATTTTGAAGCTTTCTTT. V is TRBV6-1 and J is TRBJ1-1; the match to TRBD1 covers 7 bases. Germline loops: CDR1 MNHNS, CDR2 SASEGT. The V gene end was trimmed by 7 bases and the J gene end by 7 bases; junction bases not matched to a gene: 12. This CDR3 spans 14 amino acids.

The chain uses TRBV4-1 and TRBJ2-1, with D possibly being TRBD1 (5 bases). Germline assignment: CDR1 MGHRA and CDR2 YSYEKL. This CDR3 has 16 residues. V lost 3 bases, J lost 0 bases, and 12 bases lay in between. The CDR3 coding sequence is TGCGCCAGCAGCCACCCTGGGGCTAGCTCCTACAATGAGCAGTTCTTC. It is translated as CASSHPGASSYNEQFF.

V gene TRBV15 combines with J gene TRBJ2-3; TRBD2 matches 16 bases. The CDR3 extends over 17 amino acids. CDR1 and CDR2 (germline): LNHNV, YYDKDF (reference sequence). J was trimmed by 7 bases and V by 3 bases; bases with no gene match: 7. CDR3 region: CATSRPGTSGGANTQYF. In nucleotides, the CDR3 is TGTGCCACCAGCAGGCCCGGGACTAGCGGGGGGGCAAATACGCAGTATTTT.

The rearrangement joins TRBV2 to TRBJ2-3; tentative D call: TRBD2 (5 bases). Germline loops: CDR1 SNHLY, CDR2 FYNNEI. The CDR3 is 12 amino acids. The V and J ends lost 7 bases and 1 base respectively, with 6 bases between them. The CDR3 is CASTRGTDTQYF. CDR3 sequence (DNA): TGTGCCAGCACGCGGGGCACAGATACGCAGTATTTT. Full variable domain (missing parts from reference TRBV2 and TRBJ2-3): EPEVTQTPSHQVTQMGQEVILRCVPISNHLYFYWYRQILGQKVEFLVSFYNNEISEKSEIFDDQFSVERPDGSNFTLKIRSTKLEDSAMYFCASTRGTDTQYFGPGTRLTVL.

As to this clone: Germline is not matched at one junction end, which may reflect a read error. CDR3 sequence: CAGSQSRGSYNEQFF. CDR3 DNA: TGCGCCGGCAGCCAAAGTAGGGGGTCCTACAATGAGCAGTTCTTC. The chain uses TRBV4-1 and TRBJ2-1, with D tentatively TRBD1 (6 bases). Germline V lookup: CDR1 MGHRA, CDR2 YSYEKL. The CDR3 is 15 amino acids.

The J gene is TRBJ2-7, the V gene TRBV11-2; a possible D gene is TRBD1 (6 bases). CDR3 length: 13 amino acids. With 6 bases removed from V and 6 bases from J, the gap between germline ends came to 15 bases. Germline V lookup: CDR1 SGHAT, CDR2 FQNNGV. CDR3 region: CASRRVDSPEQYF. In DNA, the CDR3 is TGTGCCAGCAGACGTGTGGACAGCCCCGAGCAGTACTTC.

This chain links TRBV5-4 with TRBJ2-3; D may be TRBD2 (6 bases). The CDR3 totals 17 residues. The germline CDR1 and CDR2 sequences are SGHNT and YYREEE (reference sequence). V was pared by 2 bases and J by 0 bases, with 16 bases between. This chain's CDR3 is CASSFWPGTPSTDTQYF. The CDR3 bases are TGTGCCAGCAGCTTTTGGCCCGGGACTCCCAGCACAGATACGCAGTATTTT.

CDR3 nucleotides: TGCGCCAGCAACTTCGTCGACAGGGGGTATGGCTACACCTTC. Translation gives CASNFVDRGYGYTF. The chain uses TRBV5-1 and TRBJ1-2; 9 positions agree with TRBD1. The CDR3 contains 14 residues. Germline CDR1 reads SGHRS; CDR2 reads YFSETQ. Germline trimming cut 6 bases from V and 5 bases from J; bases unmatched to any gene: 8.

This clone was seen only once. The chain recombines TRBV6-1 with TRBJ1-1; D is undetermined. The ends were cut back, 1 base at V and 8 bases at J, with 8 bases in the middle. Germline CDR1 and CDR2: MNHNS and SASEGT. The CDR3 extends over 12 amino acids. The CDR3 coding sequence is TGTGCCAGCAGTGAAGGAGGGCAGGAAGCTTTCTTT. Translation: CASSEGGQEAFF.

V usage is TRBV28 and J usage is TRBJ1-2, with a weak D call TRBD1 (5 bases). Germline loops: CDR1 MDHEN, CDR2 SYDVKM. V shed 4 bases and J shed 1 base, with 25 bases lying between them. The CDR3 length is 19 residues. CDR3 DNA: TGTGCCAGCAGTTCGGCGGTAAGGGGCGCGCCGAGAAGTAACTATGGCTACACCTTC. It encodes CASSSAVRGAPRSNYGYTF.

This rearrangement joins TRBV7-2 to TRBJ1-6; 8 bases agree with TRBD1. From germline, CDR1 is SGHTA and CDR2 FQGNSA. The length of the CDR3 is 17 residues. V gave up 1 base and J gave up 1 base; unmatched junction bases: 3. CDR3 sequence (DNA): TGTGCCAGCAGCTTAGATCAGGGGGCTTCCTATAATTCACCCCTCCACTTT. It translates to CASSLDQGASYNSPLHF.

The chain links TRBV27 to TRBJ1-2; 8 bases are a match to TRBD1. This CDR3 region has 13 residues. CDR1 is MNHEY and CDR2 is SMNVEV in the germline V gene (reference sequence). V gave up 8 bases and J gave up 4 bases; unmatched junction bases: 6. The CDR3 coding sequence is TGTGCCAGCCGCTCCGGGACAGGCTATGGCTACACCTTC. Its translation is CASRSGTGYGYTF.

This clone came up a few times. This rearrangement joins TRBV7-9 to TRBJ2-1, with a weak D call TRBD2 (5 bases). The CDR3 sequence is 16 residues long. Trimming removed 5 bases at V and 1 base at J, with 15 bases between. Germline CDR1 is SEHNR and CDR2 is FQNEAQ (reference sequence). This CDR3 reads CASSRSSGFSYNEQFF. The CDR3, as DNA: TGTGCCAGCAGCCGATCAAGCGGTTTTTCCTACAATGAGCAGTTCTTC.

The chain joins TRBV6-5 to TRBJ2-7; possibly TRBD2 for D (5 bases). The CDR3 is made up of 13 amino acids. V was clipped by 2 bases and J by 5 bases, with 10 bases between them. The V gene's germline CDR1 is MNHEY and CDR2 SVGAGI. The CDR3 DNA reads as TGTGCCAGCAGTTACGGGTCTAGCAACGAGCAGTACTTC. Amino acid sequence: CASSYGSSNEQYF.

The J gene is TRBJ2-2, the V gene TRBV5-1; TRBD2 aligns across 10 bases. Germline CDR1 and CDR2: SGHRS and YFSETQ. The CDR3 totals 15 residues. V dropped 3 bases and J dropped 1; count of bases not matched to a gene: 0. Here the CDR3 reads CASSSSGGNTGELFF. The DNA for the CDR3 is TGCGCCAGCAGCTCTAGCGGGGGGAACACCGGGGAGCTGTTTTTT.

The gene calls are TRBV6-1 and TRBJ2-3; unclear D gene. The germline V gene has CDR1 MNHNS and CDR2 SASEGT. This CDR3 comprises 11 residues. V gave up 4 bases and J gave up 5 bases, with 4 bases separating them. CDR3 amino acids: CASSGGDTQYF. The CDR3 DNA follows: TGTGCCAGCAGTGGCGGAGATACGCAGTATTTT.

The chain uses TRBV7-9 and TRBJ2-3; no definite D call. In germline, CDR1 is SEHNR, CDR2 FQNEAQ (reference sequence). V lost 7 bases and J 0 bases, leaving 20 bases between the germline ends. CDR3 length equals 17 residues. CDR3 DNA: TGTGCCAGCACCCAGACTTGGCGGAGTTCTAGCACAGATACGCAGTATTTT. Protein sequence: CASTQTWRSSSTDTQYF.

This chain links TRBV4-1 with TRBJ2-5, with D possibly matching TRBD1 (6 bases). With the DNA end fitting TRBJ2-7 better, the J assignment may be wrong. This CDR3 comprises 11 residues. Germline V CDR1 and CDR2: MGHRA, YSYEKL. CDR3 DNA sequence: TGCGCCAGTGCAGGGGTTGGCGAGCAGTACTTC. Amino acid sequence: CASAGVGEQYF.

The genes are TRBV7-9 and TRBJ1-2; 9 nucleotides align to TRBD1. This CDR3 comprises 15 residues. Trimming took 4 bases from V and 3 from J; bases not matched to a gene: 6. In germline, CDR1 is SEHNR, CDR2 FQNEAQ (reference sequence). CDR3 nucleotide sequence: TGTGCCAGCAGCTCAACCACAGGGGGCGACTATGGCTACACCTTC. As protein: CASSSTTGGDYGYTF.

The chain couples TRBV4-2 to TRBJ2-3; the match to TRBD1 covers 9 bases. Germline CDR1 and CDR2: LGHNA and YNFKEQ. This CDR3 spans 16 amino acids. Germline trimming cut 0 bases from V and 4 bases from J; bases unmatched to any gene: 5. The CDR3 spells CASSQERGQGADTQYF. The CDR3 DNA is TGTGCCAGCAGCCAAGAACGGGGACAGGGCGCAGATACGCAGTATTTT.

The chain's CDR3 is CASSPWPEQFF. The CDR3 bases are TGTGCCAGCAGCCCTTGGCCTGAGCAGTTCTTC. V is TRBV6-1 and J is TRBJ2-1; D unclear. CDR3 size: 11 residues. Germline values: CDR1 MNHNS, CDR2 SASEGT. The V and J ends lost 6 bases and 9 bases respectively, with 9 bases between them.

The chain has TRBV5-1 and TRBJ2-5; 10 bases fit TRBD2. V was pared by 4 bases and J by 1 base, with 10 bases of the junction left unmatched. Germline CDR1 reads SGHRS; CDR2 reads YFSETQ. CDR3 length: 17 residues. CDR3 sequence reads: CASSRSGTSVSQETQYF. The CDR3 coding sequence is TGCGCCAGCAGCCGGTCCGGGACTAGCGTATCCCAAGAGACCCAGTACTTC. Supplemented by reference TRBV5-1 and TRBJ2-5, the full variable domain reads KAGVTQTPRYLIKTRGQQVTLSCSPISGHRSVSWYQQTPGQGLQFLFEYFSETQRNKGNFPGRFSGRQFSNSRSEMNVSTLELGDSALYLCASSRSGTSVSQETQYFGPGTRLLVL.

The V call is TRBV30, the J call TRBJ1-1, with unresolved D. With 3 bases removed from V and 2 bases from J, the gap between germline ends came to 13 bases. This CDR3 region has 14 residues. CDR1 is GTSNPN and CDR2 is SVGIG in the germline V gene (reference sequence). The CDR3 DNA is TGTGCCTGGAGCCCCGGAGCTGGAAACACTGAAGCTTTCTTT. As protein: CAWSPGAGNTEAFF.

Here the CDR3 DNA reads TGTGCCAGCAGGCCTGGACAGGGGGCCGAAGAGCAGTACTTC. This translates into CASRPGQGAEEQYF. The rearrangement joins TRBV7-9 to TRBJ2-7, with 11 nucleotides matching TRBD1. J gave up 7 bases and V 6 bases, and 8 bases lay outside the gene matches. The length of the CDR3 is 14 residues. The germline V gene has CDR1 SEHNR and CDR2 FQNEAQ (reference sequence).

The table lists this clone with a few counts. The chain couples TRBV6-1 to TRBJ2-7, with TRBD2 as a possible D gene (5 bases). This CDR3 is 13 amino acids long. V lost 4 bases to trimming and J lost 3 bases, with 10 bases between them. CDR1 is MNHNS and CDR2 is SASEGT in the germline V gene. For the CDR3, the DNA is TGTGCCAGCAGTGTGGACTCGAACTACGAGCAGTACTTC. This encodes CASSVDSNYEQYF.

The chain recombines TRBV27 with TRBJ2-1; 10 bases are a match to TRBD1. With 3 bases clipped from V and 8 bases from J, the junction kept 7 bases outside the gene matches. The CDR3 length is 15 residues. Looked up from germline, CDR1 is MNHEY and CDR2 is SMNVEV (reference sequence). CDR3 in amino acids: CASSFGTGVVDEQFF. In DNA, the CDR3 is TGTGCCAGCAGTTTCGGGACAGGGGTCGTCGATGAGCAGTTCTTC.

The chain has TRBV11-2 and TRBJ2-3, with D possibly TRBD2 on 6 matching bases. The germline V gene has CDR1 SGHAT and CDR2 FQNNGV. The V end lost 5 bases, the J end lost 2 bases, and 17 bases lay between the germline ends. The CDR3 loop spans 16 amino acids. The CDR3 reads CASSPSFRGTTDTQYF. The CDR3 DNA reads as TGTGCCAGCAGCCCTTCTTTTCGGGGGACCACAGATACGCAGTATTTT.

V gene TRBV11-3 combines with J gene TRBJ2-1; D is unresolved. The CDR3 length is 15 residues. V dropped 3 bases and J dropped 0 bases, with 9 bases sitting between them. Per germline, CDR1 SGHNT and CDR2 YENEEA. The CDR3 reads CASSFGPLSYNEQFF. DNA for the CDR3: TGTGCCAGCAGCTTTGGCCCCCTCTCCTACAATGAGCAGTTCTTC.